Described below is a single T cell receptor (beta chain) sequence and its context. This record belongs to a study of T-cell reconstitution after alpha-beta-depleted transplantation in children. A library of TCRbeta sequences, prepared with unique molecular identifiers, was generated. TCRdb itself ran the PCR reads through MiXCR, one entry per CDR3 protein. Of about 250,000 distinct CDR3 sequences in the sample, under 30% are singletons; the top ten hold more than 4.5%. Sequences were derived from PBMCs, mostly from graft donor cells, sampled 360 days after TCRalphabeta/CD19-depleted stem cell transplant. This clonotype originated in a female patient aged 2 to 10 who had a stem cell transplant for congenital amegakaryocytic thrombocytopenia, so the T cells may come from the graft donor.

The chain's CDR3 is CASSSDSIGEKLFF. The CDR3 DNA reads as TGTGCCAGCAGTTCGGACAGCATAGGAGAAAAACTGTTTTTT. The V call is TRBV6-5, the J call TRBJ1-4; D is perhaps TRBD1 (6 bases). This CDR3 region has 14 residues. Germline V lookup: CDR1 MNHEY, CDR2 SVGAGI. V was shortened by 4 bases and J by 8 bases, with 14 bases between the two germline ends.